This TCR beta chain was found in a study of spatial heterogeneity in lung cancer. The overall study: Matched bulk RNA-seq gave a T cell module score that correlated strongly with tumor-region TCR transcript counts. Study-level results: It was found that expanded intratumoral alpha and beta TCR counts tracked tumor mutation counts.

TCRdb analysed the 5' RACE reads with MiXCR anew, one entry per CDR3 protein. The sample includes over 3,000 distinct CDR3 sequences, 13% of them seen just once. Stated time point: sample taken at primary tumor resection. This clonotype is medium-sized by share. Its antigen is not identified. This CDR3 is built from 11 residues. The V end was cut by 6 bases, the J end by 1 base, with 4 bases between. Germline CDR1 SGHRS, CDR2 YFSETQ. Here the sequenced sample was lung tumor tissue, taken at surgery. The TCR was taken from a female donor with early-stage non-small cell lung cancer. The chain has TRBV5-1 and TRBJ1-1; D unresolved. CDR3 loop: CASMGNTEAFF. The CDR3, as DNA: TGCGCCAGCATGGGGAACACTGAAGCTTTCTTT. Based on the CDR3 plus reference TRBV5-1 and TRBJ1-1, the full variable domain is KAGVTQTPRYLIKTRGQQVTLSCSPISGHRSVSWYQQTPGQGLQFLFEYFSETQRNKGNFPGRFSGRQFSNSRSEMNVSTLELGDSALYLCASMGNTEAFFGQGTRLTVV.